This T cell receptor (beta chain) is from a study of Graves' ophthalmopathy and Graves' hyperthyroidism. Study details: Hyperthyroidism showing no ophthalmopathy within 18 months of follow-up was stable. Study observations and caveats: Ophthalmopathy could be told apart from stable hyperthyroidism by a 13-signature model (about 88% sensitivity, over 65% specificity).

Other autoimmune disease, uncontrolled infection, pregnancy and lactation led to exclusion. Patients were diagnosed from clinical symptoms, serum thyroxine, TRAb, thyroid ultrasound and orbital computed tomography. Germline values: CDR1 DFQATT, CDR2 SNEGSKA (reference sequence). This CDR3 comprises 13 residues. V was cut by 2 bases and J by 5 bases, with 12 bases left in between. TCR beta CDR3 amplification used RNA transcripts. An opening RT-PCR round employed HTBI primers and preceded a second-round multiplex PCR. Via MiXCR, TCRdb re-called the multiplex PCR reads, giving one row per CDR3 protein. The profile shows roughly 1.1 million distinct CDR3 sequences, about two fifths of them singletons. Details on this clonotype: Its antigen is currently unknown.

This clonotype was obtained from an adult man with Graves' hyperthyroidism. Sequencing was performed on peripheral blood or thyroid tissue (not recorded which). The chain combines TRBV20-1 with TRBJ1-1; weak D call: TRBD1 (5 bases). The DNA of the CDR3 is TGCAGTGCTAGACTAGCGGGGGGAACTGAAGCTTTCTTT. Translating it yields CSARLAGGTEAFF.